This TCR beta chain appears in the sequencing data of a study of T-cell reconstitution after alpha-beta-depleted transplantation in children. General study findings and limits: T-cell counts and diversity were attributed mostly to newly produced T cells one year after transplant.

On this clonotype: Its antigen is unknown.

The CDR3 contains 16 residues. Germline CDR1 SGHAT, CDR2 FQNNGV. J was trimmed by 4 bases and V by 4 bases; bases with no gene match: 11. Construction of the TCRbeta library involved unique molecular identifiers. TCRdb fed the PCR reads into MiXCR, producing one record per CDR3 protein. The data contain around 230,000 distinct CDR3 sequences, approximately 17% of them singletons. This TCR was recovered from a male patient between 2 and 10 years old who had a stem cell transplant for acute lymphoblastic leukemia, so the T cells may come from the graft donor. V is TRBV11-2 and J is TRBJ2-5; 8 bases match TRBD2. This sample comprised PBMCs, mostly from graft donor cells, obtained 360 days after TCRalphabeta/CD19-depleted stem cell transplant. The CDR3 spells CASSSLAGGYGETQYF. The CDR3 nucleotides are TGTGCCAGCAGCTCCCTCGCGGGGGGCTACGGAGAGACCCAGTACTTC.